The 6 T cell receptor beta chains below were found in one sample sequenced in a study of cytomegalovirus exposure and HLA in healthy donors (dated by TCRdb to 2017 to 2019). Receptor libraries were prepared by the immunoSEQ multiplex PCR assay. For the multiplex PCR, a mixture combining 60 forward primers for TCR Vbeta segments and 13 reverse primers for TCR Jbeta segments was used. Drawn from immuneACCESS, this table holds only the in-frame rearrangements with V and J called that TCRdb kept. Clones are partly lost; checked studies trace under half to an unresolved V gene and leave the rest unexplained. The sample contains some 220,000 clones, 70% to 90% of them found a single time. The leading ten clones occupy about 0.25% of the sample. Sequencing was performed on PBMCs. The receptors originated from a girl between 2 and 10 years old in good health and CMV-seronegative.

The chain recombines TRBV7-2 with TRBJ1-1, with D unclear. This CDR3 spans 15 amino acids. V lost 3 bases, J lost 0 bases, and 11 bases lay in between. Per the germline V gene, CDR1 is SGHTA and CDR2 is FQGNSA. The CDR3 DNA reads as TGTGCCAGCAGCTTTGAGAGTTTGCTGAACACTGAAGCTTTCTTT. Protein product: CASSFESLLNTEAFF. The full variable domain, its missing parts supplied by reference TRBV7-2 and TRBJ1-1, is GAGVSQSPSNKVTEKGKDVELRCDPISGHTALYWYRQSLGQGLEFLIYFQGNSAPDKSGLPSDRFSAERTGGSVSTLTIQRTQQEDSAVYLCASSFESLLNTEAFFGQGTRLTVV.

This chain links TRBV4-1 with TRBJ2-1, with 9 bases lining up with TRBD1. This CDR3 contains 15 residues. With V trimmed by 1 base and J by 4 bases, 2 bases remained unmatched. CDR1 and CDR2 from the germline V gene are MGHRA and YSYEKL. As DNA, the CDR3 is TGCGCCAGCAGCCAAGTCGGACAGGGGTACAATGAGCAGTTCTTC. Residues: CASSQVGQGYNEQFF.

The V gene is TRBV27, the J gene TRBJ2-7, with D unresolved. Trimming left V 3 bases short and J 1 base short, with 7 bases between. Germline loops: CDR1 MNHEY, CDR2 SMNVEV (reference sequence). The CDR3 length is 13 residues. The CDR3 region is CASSFRTSYEQYF. In DNA, the CDR3 is TGTGCCAGCAGTTTTAGAACTTCCTACGAGCAGTACTTC.

The gene calls are TRBV12-5 and TRBJ2-3; D possibly corresponds to TRBD1 (6 bases). CDR3 size: 15 residues. Trimming left V 7 bases short and J 2 bases short, with 16 bases between. CDR1 is LGHNT, CDR2 FRNRAP, per germline. This CDR3 reads CASAYRGSYTDTQYF. The CDR3 DNA sequence: TGTGCTAGTGCCTATAGGGGGAGTTACACAGATACGCAGTATTTT.

V and J are TRBV30 and TRBJ1-2; 11 bases agree with TRBD1. This CDR3 is 14 amino acids long. V lost 7 bases to trimming and J lost 0 bases; unmatched junction nucleotides: 4. The germline CDR1 and CDR2 sequences are GTSNPN and SVGIG (reference sequence). CDR3 loop: CASDRGHANYGYTF. CDR3 DNA: TGTGCCTCGGACAGGGGGCACGCTAACTATGGCTACACCTTC.

Remarks on this clone: The junction and the germline gene differ at one end; a read error may be behind it. The chain links TRBV13 to TRBJ2-2; 10 bases are a match to TRBD2. The germline V gene encodes CDR1 PRHDT and CDR2 FYEKMQ (reference sequence). The CDR3 is 18 amino acids. CDR3 protein: CASSLGGLAGAPTGELFF. Written as DNA, the CDR3 is TGTGCCAGCAGCCTAGGAGGGCTAGCGGGGGCCCCAACCGGGGAGCTGTTTTTT.